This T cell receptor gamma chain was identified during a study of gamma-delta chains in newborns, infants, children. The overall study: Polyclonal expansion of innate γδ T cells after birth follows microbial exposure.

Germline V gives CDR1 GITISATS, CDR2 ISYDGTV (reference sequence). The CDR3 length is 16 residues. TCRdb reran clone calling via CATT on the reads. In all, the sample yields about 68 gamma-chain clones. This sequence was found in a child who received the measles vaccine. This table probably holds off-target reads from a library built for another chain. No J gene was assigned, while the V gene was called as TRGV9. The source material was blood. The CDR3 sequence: CACDILGDTGTAQLFF. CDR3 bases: TGTGCCTGTGACATACTGGGGGATACCGGGACAGCACAACTCTTCTTC.